The 13 T cell receptor beta chains given below trace back to one sample, sequenced in a study of blood T cell repertoires in COVID-19. Assay used: immunoSEQ multiplex PCR; TCRdb lists only in-frame clones, some missing. This repertoire shows 70,000 or so clones, around 90% found once; its top ten account for around 1.5%. Sample: peripheral blood. Receptor source: a human donor in a cohort sampled during active COVID-19.

The rearrangement joins TRBV3-1 (or the pseudogene TRBV3-2) to TRBJ2-1, with D possibly matching TRBD2 (5 bases). The CDR3 runs 17 residues. From germline, CDR1 is LGHDT and CDR2 YNNKEL (reference sequence). The ends were cut back, 3 bases at V and 3 bases at J, with 18 bases in the middle. The CDR3 protein is CASSHKSRGRNYNEQFF. CDR3 nucleotide sequence: TGTGCCAGCAGCCACAAAAGTCGAGGGAGAAACTACAATGAGCAGTTCTTC.

In this sample, this clone turned up once. CDR3: CASSQETAGISNEKLFF. In nucleotides, the CDR3 is TGTGCCAGCAGCCAAGAAACAGCTGGTATCTCTAATGAAAAACTGTTTTTT. The rearrangement links TRBV3-1 (or the pseudogene TRBV3-2) to TRBJ1-4; unclear D gene. Germline assignment: CDR1 LGHDT and CDR2 YNNKEL (reference sequence). The CDR3 has 17 residues. The germline V and J ends were trimmed by 0 bases and 3 bases, with 14 bases remaining between them.

V usage is TRBV7-2 and J usage is TRBJ2-3, with D possibly TRBD2 on 6 matching bases. The CDR3 sequence is 16 residues long. The V and J ends lost 4 bases and 4 bases respectively, with 18 bases between them. CDR1 and CDR2 (germline): SGHTA, FQGNSA. The CDR3 region has the DNA TGTGCCAGCAGCTCACAACCGGTCCCGGGGGCAGATACGCAGTATTTT. This gives the protein CASSSQPVPGADTQYF.

The chain couples TRBV5-4 to TRBJ2-2; 10 nucleotides line up with TRBD1. Germline V gene data show CDR1 as SGHNT and CDR2 as YYREEE (reference sequence). The trim removed 4 bases at V and 6 bases at J, leaving 6 bases unmatched. The CDR3 consists of 15 residues. CDR3 DNA: TGTGCCAGCAGCCACGCGACAGGGGGCCCCGGGGAGCTGTTTTTT. It specifies CASSHATGGPGELFF.

The V call is TRBV27, the J call TRBJ2-2, with a weak D call TRBD2 (6 bases). The ends were cut back, 5 bases at V and 5 bases at J, with 21 bases in the middle. The CDR3 runs 17 residues. Germline-derived CDR1 and CDR2 are MNHEY and SMNVEV (reference sequence). In nucleotides, the CDR3 is TGTGCCAGCAGTACGCACGGACTACCCCTCGGAACCGGGGAGCTGTTTTTT. It yields the protein CASSTHGLPLGTGELFF.

This chain links TRBV5-6 with TRBJ2-3, with 13 bases lining up with TRBD2. The CDR3 totals 19 residues. In germline, CDR1 is SGHDT, CDR2 YYEEEE. J was trimmed by 3 bases and V by 0 bases; bases with no gene match: 10. The CDR3 here is CASSLGVGLAGAQTDTQYF. In DNA form, the CDR3 reads TGTGCCAGCAGCTTGGGGGTAGGACTAGCGGGAGCCCAGACAGATACGCAGTATTTT.

J is TRBJ2-2 and V is TRBV5-1, with a possible D match to TRBD1 (6 bases). The germline V and J ends were trimmed by 5 bases and 0 bases, with 11 bases remaining between them. This CDR3 contains 15 residues. From germline, CDR1 is SGHRS and CDR2 YFSETQ. For the CDR3, the DNA is TGCGCCAGCAGTCCAGGACAGCCGAACACCGGGGAGCTGTTTTTT. Protein sequence: CASSPGQPNTGELFF.

The gene calls are TRBV20-1 and TRBJ1-2, with 8 bases fitting TRBD1. Germline CDR1 and CDR2: DFQATT and SNEGSKA (reference sequence). The CDR3 loop spans 10 amino acids. The CDR3 DNA reads TGCAGGTCAGGGGGCGATGGCTACACCTTC. It encodes CRSGGDGYTF.

This chain joins TRBV2 and TRBJ1-5; D unclear. The CDR3 has 15 residues. With 2 bases removed from V and 4 bases from J, the gap between germline ends came to 12 bases. Germline V gene sequence: CDR1 SNHLY, CDR2 FYNNEI. DNA for the CDR3: TGTGCCAGCAGTGAACTGGGCCTCCAAAATCAGCCCCAGCATTTT. Protein: CASSELGLQNQPQHF.

The chain uses TRBV30 and TRBJ1-6; D unclear. The CDR3 has 14 amino acids. Germline V gene lookup returns CDR1 GTSNPN and CDR2 SVGIG (reference sequence). V was trimmed by 7 bases and J by 9 bases, leaving 19 bases between them. CDR3 in DNA: TGTGCCTACCGTCTGGCGGGCGGCGGTTCACCCCTCCACTTT. This sequence encodes CAYRLAGGGSPLHF.

This chain uses TRBV9 with TRBJ1-2; D might be TRBD1 (6 bases). Trimming pared 1 base from V and 7 bases from J, leaving 14 bases between. The CDR3 is 14 residues long. The germline V gene has CDR1 SGDLS and CDR2 YYNGEE. CDR3 DNA: TGTGCCAGCAGCGTACGGGGGGCCGCGCCTGGCTACACCTTC. Its protein is CASSVRGAAPGYTF.

The V and J genes are TRBV19 and TRBJ2-3; D might be TRBD2 (6 bases). The V end was cut by 5 bases, the J end by 0 bases, with 12 bases between. The germline CDR1 and CDR2 sequences are LNHDA and SQIVND (reference sequence). The CDR3 is 15 residues long. The CDR3 region is CASSWGGTSTDTQYF. The CDR3 nucleotides are TGTGCCAGTAGTTGGGGCGGGACTAGCACAGATACGCAGTATTTT.

This chain connects TRBV18 to TRBJ2-7, with 7 bases that match TRBD1. The germline CDR1 and CDR2 sequences are KGHSH and LQKENI. The CDR3 is 13 residues long. The junction had 1 base not matched to a gene; V was cut back by 5 bases and J by 0 bases. DNA for the CDR3: TGTGCCAGCTCAGGGACAGCCTCCTACGAGCAGTACTTC. This sequence encodes CASSGTASYEQYF.